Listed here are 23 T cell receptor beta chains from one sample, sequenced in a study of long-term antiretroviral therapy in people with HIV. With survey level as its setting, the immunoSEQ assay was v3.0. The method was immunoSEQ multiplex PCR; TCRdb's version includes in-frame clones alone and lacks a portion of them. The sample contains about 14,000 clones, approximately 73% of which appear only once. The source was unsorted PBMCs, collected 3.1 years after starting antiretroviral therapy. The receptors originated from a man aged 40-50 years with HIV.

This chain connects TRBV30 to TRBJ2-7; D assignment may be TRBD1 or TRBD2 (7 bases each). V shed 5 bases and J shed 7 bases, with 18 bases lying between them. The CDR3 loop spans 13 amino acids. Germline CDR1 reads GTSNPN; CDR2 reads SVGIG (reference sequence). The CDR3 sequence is CAWARGGAGEQYF. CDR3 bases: TGTGCCTGGGCCAGGGGGGGGGCCGGGGAGCAGTACTTC.

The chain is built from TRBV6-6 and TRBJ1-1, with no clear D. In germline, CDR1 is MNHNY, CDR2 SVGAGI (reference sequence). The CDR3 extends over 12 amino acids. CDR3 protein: CVSTPTYTEAFF. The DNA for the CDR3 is TGTGTTTCGACGCCCACGTACACTGAAGCTTTCTTT.

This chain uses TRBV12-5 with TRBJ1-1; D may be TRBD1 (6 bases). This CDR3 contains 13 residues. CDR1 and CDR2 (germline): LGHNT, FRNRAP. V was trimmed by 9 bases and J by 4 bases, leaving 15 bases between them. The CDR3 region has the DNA TGTGCTAGCGACAAACAGGGTGCCACTGAAGCTTTCTTT. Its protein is CASDKQGATEAFF.

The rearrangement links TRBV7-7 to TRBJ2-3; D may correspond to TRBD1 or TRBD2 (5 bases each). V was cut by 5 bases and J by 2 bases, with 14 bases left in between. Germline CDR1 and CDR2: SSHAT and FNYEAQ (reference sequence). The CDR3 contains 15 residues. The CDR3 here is CASSPLGDSTDTQYF. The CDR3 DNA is TGTGCCAGCAGCCCCCTGGGGGATTCCACAGATACGCAGTATTTT.

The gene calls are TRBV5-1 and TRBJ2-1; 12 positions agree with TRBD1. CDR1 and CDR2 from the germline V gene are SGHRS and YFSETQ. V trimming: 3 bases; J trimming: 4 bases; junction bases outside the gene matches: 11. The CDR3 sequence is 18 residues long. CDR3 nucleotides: TGCGCCAGCAGCTCGGCAGGGGGGACAGGGGGCAATTACAATGAGCAGTTCTTC. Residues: CASSSAGGTGGNYNEQFF.

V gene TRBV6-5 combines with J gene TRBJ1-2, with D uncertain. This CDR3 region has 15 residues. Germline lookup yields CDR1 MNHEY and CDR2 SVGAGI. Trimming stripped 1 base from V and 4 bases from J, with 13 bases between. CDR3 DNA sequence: TGTGCCAGCAGTTACTTAAAAACGGGCTTCTATGGCTACACCTTC. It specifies CASSYLKTGFYGYTF.

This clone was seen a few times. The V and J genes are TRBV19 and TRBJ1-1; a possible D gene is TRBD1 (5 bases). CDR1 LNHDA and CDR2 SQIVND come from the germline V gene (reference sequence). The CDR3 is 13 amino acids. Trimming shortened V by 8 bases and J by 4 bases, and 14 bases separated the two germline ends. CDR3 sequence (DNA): TGTGCCAGTTTTTGGGGGACCCCCACTGAAGCTTTCTTT. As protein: CASFWGTPTEAFF.

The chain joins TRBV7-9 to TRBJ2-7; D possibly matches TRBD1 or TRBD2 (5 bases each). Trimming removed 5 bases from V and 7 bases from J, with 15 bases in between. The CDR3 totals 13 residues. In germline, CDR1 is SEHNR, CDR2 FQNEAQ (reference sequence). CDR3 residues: CASSRDLPGEQYF. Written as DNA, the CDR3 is TGTGCCAGCAGCCGGGACCTTCCGGGGGAGCAGTACTTC.

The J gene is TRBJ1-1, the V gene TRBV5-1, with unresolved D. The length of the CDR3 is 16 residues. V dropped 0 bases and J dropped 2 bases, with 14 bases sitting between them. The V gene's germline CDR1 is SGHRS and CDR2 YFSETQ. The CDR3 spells CASSLALQSPNTEAFF. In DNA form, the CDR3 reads TGCGCCAGCAGCTTGGCCTTACAGAGCCCTAACACTGAAGCTTTCTTT.

CDR3 amino acids: CAWSVPTRRNTGELFF. CDR3 DNA: TGTGCCTGGAGTGTACCGACCCGGCGGAACACCGGGGAGCTGTTTTTT. This rearrangement joins TRBV30 to TRBJ2-2; D gene ambiguous. The CDR3 has 16 residues. Germline CDR1 GTSNPN, CDR2 SVGIG (reference sequence). Between the trimmed V and J ends, which lost 0 bases and 1 base, there was a span of 12 bases. Using reference TRBV30 and TRBJ2-2 for the parts outside the CDR3, the full variable domain is SQTIHQWPATLVQPVGSPLSLECTVEGTSNPNLYWYRQAAGRGLQLLFYSVGIGQISSEVPQNLSASRPQDRQFILSSKKLLLSDSGFYLCAWSVPTRRNTGELFFGEGSRLTVL.

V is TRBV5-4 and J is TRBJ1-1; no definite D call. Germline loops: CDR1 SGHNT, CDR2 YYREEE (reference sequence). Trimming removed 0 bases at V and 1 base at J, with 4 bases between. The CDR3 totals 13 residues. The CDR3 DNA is TGTGCCAGCAGCTTGGGGGGGAACACTGAAGCTTTCTTT. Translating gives CASSLGGNTEAFF.

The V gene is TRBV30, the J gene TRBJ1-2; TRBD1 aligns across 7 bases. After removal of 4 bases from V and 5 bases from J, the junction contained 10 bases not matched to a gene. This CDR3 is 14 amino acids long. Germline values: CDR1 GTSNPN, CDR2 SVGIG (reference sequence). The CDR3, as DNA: TGTGCCTGGAAGGCGACAGGGATTATGTATGGCTACACCTTC. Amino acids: CAWKATGIMYGYTF.

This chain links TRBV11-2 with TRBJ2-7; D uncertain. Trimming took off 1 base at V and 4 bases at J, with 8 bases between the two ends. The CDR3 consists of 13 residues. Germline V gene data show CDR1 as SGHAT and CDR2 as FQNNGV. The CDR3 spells CASSLVGGYEQYF. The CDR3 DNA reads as TGTGCCAGCAGCTTAGTCGGCGGTTACGAGCAGTACTTC.

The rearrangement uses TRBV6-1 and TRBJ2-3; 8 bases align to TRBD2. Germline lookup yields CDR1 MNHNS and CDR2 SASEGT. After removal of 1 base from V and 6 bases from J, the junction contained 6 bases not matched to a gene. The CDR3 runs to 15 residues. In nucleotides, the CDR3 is TGTGCCAGCAGTGAAGTCGGGGGGGCCCCCGATACGCAGTATTTT. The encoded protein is CASSEVGGAPDTQYF.

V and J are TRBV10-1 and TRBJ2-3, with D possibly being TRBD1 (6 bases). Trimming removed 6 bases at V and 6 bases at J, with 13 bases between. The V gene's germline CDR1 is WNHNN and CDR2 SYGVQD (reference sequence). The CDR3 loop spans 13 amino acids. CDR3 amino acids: CASRQTGSDTQYF. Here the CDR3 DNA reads TGCGCCAGCAGACAAACAGGGTCGGATACGCAGTATTTT.

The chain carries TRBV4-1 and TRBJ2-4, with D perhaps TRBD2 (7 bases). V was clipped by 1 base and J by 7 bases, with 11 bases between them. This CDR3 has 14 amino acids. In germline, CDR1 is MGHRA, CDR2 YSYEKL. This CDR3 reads CASSQAGGYNIQYF. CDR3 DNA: TGCGCCAGCAGCCAAGCGGGGGGCTATAACATTCAGTACTTC.

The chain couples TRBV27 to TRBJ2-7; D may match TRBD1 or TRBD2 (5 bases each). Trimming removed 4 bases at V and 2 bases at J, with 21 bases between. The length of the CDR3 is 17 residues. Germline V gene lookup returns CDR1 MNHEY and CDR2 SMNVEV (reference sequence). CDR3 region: CASSSIFTQTGPYEQYF. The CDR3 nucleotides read TGTGCCAGCAGTTCCATCTTTACACAGACGGGGCCCTACGAGCAGTACTTC.

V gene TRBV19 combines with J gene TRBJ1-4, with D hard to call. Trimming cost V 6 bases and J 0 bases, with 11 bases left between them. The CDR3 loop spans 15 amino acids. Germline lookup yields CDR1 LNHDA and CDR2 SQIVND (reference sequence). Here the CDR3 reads CASSWGSSTNEKLFF. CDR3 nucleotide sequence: TGTGCCAGTAGCTGGGGAAGCTCAACTAATGAAAAACTGTTTTTT.

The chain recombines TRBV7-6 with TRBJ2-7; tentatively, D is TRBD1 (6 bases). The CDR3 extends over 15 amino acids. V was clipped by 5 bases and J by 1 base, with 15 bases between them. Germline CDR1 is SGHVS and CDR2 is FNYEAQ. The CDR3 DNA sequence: TGTGCCAGCAGCCGCCAAGGGGGATCGTCCTACGAGCAGTACTTC. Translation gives CASSRQGGSSYEQYF.

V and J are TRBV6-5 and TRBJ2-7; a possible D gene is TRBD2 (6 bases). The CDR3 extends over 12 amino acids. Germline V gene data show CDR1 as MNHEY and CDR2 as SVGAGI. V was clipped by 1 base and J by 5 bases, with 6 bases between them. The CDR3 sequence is CASSYWGDEQYF. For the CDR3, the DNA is TGTGCCAGCAGTTACTGGGGGGACGAGCAGTACTTC.

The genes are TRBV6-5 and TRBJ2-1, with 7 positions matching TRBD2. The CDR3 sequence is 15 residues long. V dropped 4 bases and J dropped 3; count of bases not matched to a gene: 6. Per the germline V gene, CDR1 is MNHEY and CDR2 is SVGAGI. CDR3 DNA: TGTGCCAGCAGTTCGGGGCGGGGGATCTACAATGAGCAGTTCTTC. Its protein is CASSSGRGIYNEQFF.

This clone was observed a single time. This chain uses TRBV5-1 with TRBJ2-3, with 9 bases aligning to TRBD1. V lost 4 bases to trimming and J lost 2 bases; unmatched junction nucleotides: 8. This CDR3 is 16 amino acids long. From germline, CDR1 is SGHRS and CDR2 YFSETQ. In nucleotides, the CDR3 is TGCGCCAGCAGCCCCCGGGACAGGGTGTTCACAGATACGCAGTATTTT. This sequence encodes CASSPRDRVFTDTQYF.

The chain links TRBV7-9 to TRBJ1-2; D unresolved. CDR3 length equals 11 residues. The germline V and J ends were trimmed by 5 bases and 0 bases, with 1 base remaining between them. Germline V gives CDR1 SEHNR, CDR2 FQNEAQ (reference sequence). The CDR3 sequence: CASSANYGYTF. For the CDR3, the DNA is TGTGCCAGCAGCGCTAACTATGGCTACACCTTC.